Below, one T cell receptor (beta chain) is given with its context. All the donors were Caucasian adults who lived in Nashville, Tennessee. Both subsets, CD45RA+ naive and CD45RA-negative memory, were split from the CD4+ cells. These data come from a study of shared clonotypes between healthy human individuals. Sequencing was performed with immunoSEQ multiplex PCR; in TCRdb, only in-frame clones are kept and a portion is missing. This sample has 2 million to 2.5 million clones; more than 80% occur once, and the top ten carry approximately 0.4%. This CDR3 comprises 15 residues. The germline V gene has CDR1 SGHNT and CDR2 YYREEE (reference sequence). Germline trimming cut 3 bases from V and 4 bases from J; bases unmatched to any gene: 6.

The source is a man between 18 and 35 years old in good health. Some clones in this sample may be carry-over from other donors' samples. The chain joins TRBV5-4 to TRBJ1-1; 10 nucleotides line up with TRBD1. Sequencing was done on a sample of naive CD4+ T cells from PBMCs. Subset reported: CD45RA+ positively selected. The CDR3 sequence: CASSSARDRGTEAFF. CDR3 in DNA: TGTGCCAGCAGCTCGGCAAGGGACAGGGGCACTGAAGCTTTCTTT.